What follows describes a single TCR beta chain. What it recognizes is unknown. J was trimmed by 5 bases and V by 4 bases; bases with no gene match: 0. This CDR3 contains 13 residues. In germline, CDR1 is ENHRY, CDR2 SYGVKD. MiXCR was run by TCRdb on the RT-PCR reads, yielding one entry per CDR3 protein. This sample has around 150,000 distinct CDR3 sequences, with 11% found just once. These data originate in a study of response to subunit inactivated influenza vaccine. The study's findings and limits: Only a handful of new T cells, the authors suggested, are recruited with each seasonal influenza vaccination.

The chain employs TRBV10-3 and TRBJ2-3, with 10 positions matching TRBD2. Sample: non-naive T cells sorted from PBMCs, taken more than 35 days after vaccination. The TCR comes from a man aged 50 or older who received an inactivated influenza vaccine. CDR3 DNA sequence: TGTGCCATCAGTGCTAGCGGGAGAGATACGCAGTATTTT. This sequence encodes CAISASGRDTQYF.